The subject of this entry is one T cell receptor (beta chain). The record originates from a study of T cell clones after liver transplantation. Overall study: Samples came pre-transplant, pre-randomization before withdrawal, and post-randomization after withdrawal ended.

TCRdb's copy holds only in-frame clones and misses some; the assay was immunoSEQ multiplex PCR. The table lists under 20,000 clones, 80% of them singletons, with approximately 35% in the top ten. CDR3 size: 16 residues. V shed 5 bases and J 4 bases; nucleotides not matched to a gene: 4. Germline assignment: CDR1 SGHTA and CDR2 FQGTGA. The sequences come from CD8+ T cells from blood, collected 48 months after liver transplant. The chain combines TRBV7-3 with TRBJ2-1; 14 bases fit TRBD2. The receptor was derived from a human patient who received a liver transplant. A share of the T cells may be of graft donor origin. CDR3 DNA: TGTGCCAGCAGCAGGACTAGCGGGGGGTCGTACAATGAGCAGTTCTTC. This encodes CASSRTSGGSYNEQFF.